A selection of T cell receptor beta chains follows, all from one sample in a study of beta chain features in type 1 diabetes. The repertoire was sequenced with immunoSEQ multiplex PCR; TCRdb's copy has only in-frame clones and lacks some. The data contain hundreds of thousands of clones, around 15% of them singletons. The source material was central memory CD4+ T cells from blood. The source of these receptors is a man aged 25-40 years in good health. Both conserved end residues are part of each CDR3. D genes are given only for firm matches. Size values are once, few and many counts, or a class for expanded clones, and some rows have none.

TRBV30	TRBJ2-1	many	TRBD1	15	TGTGCCTCCTCAGCAGGGACAGGGGTCTACAATGAGCAGTTCTTC	CASSAGTGVYNEQFF
TRBV11-3	TRBJ2-5	-	-	13	TGTGCCAGCAGCTTTCCGGCCCAAGAGACCCAGTACTTC	CASSFPAQETQYF
TRBV7-2	TRBJ2-3	few	-	14	TGTGCCAGCAGCTTACGTCAAGGGCGCCCGACGCAGTATTTT	CASSLRQGRPTQYF
TRBV14	TRBJ2-5	many	-	11	TGTGCCAGCAGCCGGTTTAAGACCCAGTACTTC	CASSRFKTQYF
TRBV6-1	TRBJ2-7	few	-	13	TGTGCCAGCAGTGAAGCTCCAGGGCGCGAGCAGTACTTC	CASSEAPGREQYF
TRBV4-2	TRBJ1-2	-	-	14	TGTGCCAGCAGCCAAGATCGGGGGCACTATGGCTACACCTTC	CASSQDRGHYGYTF
TRBV4-1	TRBJ1-6	few	TRBD1	15	TGCGCCAGCAGCCAAACGGACAGGGAGGGTTCACCCCTCCACTTT	CASSQTDREGSPLHF
TRBV30	TRBJ1-2	few	TRBD1	13	TGTGCCTGGAGCTCGGACAGGGGAATAGGATACACCTTC	CAWSSDRGIGYTF
TRBV5-5	TRBJ2-5	few	TRBD2	15	TGTGCCAGCAGGTTAGCGGGAGCCAGACGGGAGACCCAGTACTTC	CASRLAGARRETQYF
TRBV5-1	TRBJ1-3	-	-	14	TGCGCCAGCAGCTTGGATAGCAGTGGAAACACCATATATTTT	CASSLDSSGNTIYF
TRBV5-4	TRBJ1-5	-	-	12	TGTGCCAGCAGTTTCTGGGATCAGCCCCAGCATTTT	CASSFWDQPQHF
TRBV7-2	TRBJ2-1	-	-	15	TGTGCCAGCAGCTTGACCGGTTCCTCCTACAATGAGCAGTTCTTC	CASSLTGSSYNEQFF
TRBV7-2	TRBJ2-3	few	-	12	TGTGCCAGCAGCCCTCCGGCGGATACGCAGTATTTT	CASSPPADTQYF
TRBV6-5	TRBJ2-7	-	-	11	TGTGCCAGCAGTTACTCAGGCGAGCAGTACTTC	CASSYSGEQYF
TRBV5-6	TRBJ2-7	few	-	19	TGTGCCAGCAGCCACCAATTTTCGGCCCAGGGTCCACGGCCTTACGAGCAGTACTTC	CASSHQFSAQGPRPYEQYF
TRBV5-5	TRBJ1-1	few	-	13	TGTGCCAGCAGCCCGGACTCAGACACTGAAGCTTTCTTT	CASSPDSDTEAFF
TRBV6-1	TRBJ1-1	-	-	13	TGTGCCAGCAGCCGAAACCAGGGAGAGGAAGCTTTCTTT	CASSRNQGEEAFF
TRBV7-3	TRBJ2-4	-	-	13	TGTGCCAGCAGCTTCGACAAAAAGAGCATTCAGTACTTC	CASSFDKKSIQYF
TRBV16	TRBJ2-5	few	-	14	TGTGCCAGCAGCCAATCGGAAAGGTGGGAGACCCAGTACTTC	CASSQSERWETQYF
TRBV4-1	TRBJ2-2	few	-	18	TGCGCCAGCAGCCCCCGGCAGGGACCCTTTAGAAACACCGGGGAGCTGTTTTTT	CASSPRQGPFRNTGELFF
TRBV11-2	TRBJ1-2	few	-	13	TGTGCCAGCAGCCCGTCGGGGGGCTATGGCTACACCTTC	CASSPSGGYGYTF
TRBV9	TRBJ2-5	-	TRBD2	16	TGTGCCAGCAGCGGCTTACTAGCGGGAGGTCAAGAGACCCAGTACTTC	CASSGLLAGGQETQYF
TRBV27	TRBJ1-6	-	-	17	TGTGCCAGCAGTTCAGGGCTAGTTAATGGTAATAGGTCACCCCTCCACTTT	CASSSGLVNGNRSPLHF
TRBV28	TRBJ1-5	few	-	13	TGTGCCAGCAGGAACCTCGGGAATCAGCCCCAGCATTTT	CASRNLGNQPQHF
TRBV5-4	TRBJ2-1	-	TRBD2	17	TGTGCCAGCAGCTCGACTAGCGGGAGGGCCCTATCGAATGAGCAGTTCTTC	CASSSTSGRALSNEQFF
TRBV29-1	TRBJ1-2	few	-	14	TGCAGCGTTAACAACGACGGGCCCCTGGCTGGCTACACCTTC	CSVNNDGPLAGYTF
TRBV5-4	TRBJ1-2	-	-	14	TGTGCCAGCAGCTTAACAGGGTGGGACTATGGCTACACCTTC	CASSLTGWDYGYTF
TRBV6-5	TRBJ2-2	few	-	12	TGTGCCAGCAGCCCGAACGGGGGGGAGCTGTTTTTT	CASSPNGGELFF
TRBV7-2	TRBJ1-5	-	-	11	TGTGCCAGCAGCTGGGGAGGGACCCAGCATTTT	CASSWGGTQHF
TRBV7-2	TRBJ1-2	many	-	13	TGTGCCAGCAGCGTTGACGGACTCTATGGCTACACCTTC	CASSVDGLYGYTF
TRBV4-3	TRBJ1-2	-	-	14	TGCGCCAGCAGCCAAGAAAAGATCGGCTATGGCTACACCTTC	CASSQEKIGYGYTF
TRBV7-2	TRBJ2-3	-	TRBD2	16	TGTGCCAGCAGCCGCAACGGGGGGGCAAGCACAGATACGCAGTATTTT	CASSRNGGASTDTQYF
TRBV2	TRBJ1-1	-	-	10	TGTGCCAGCGTTCGTGAAAAAGCTTTCTTT	CASVREKAFF
TRBV5-1	TRBJ1-1	few	-	15	TGCGCCAGCAGCGTTGGGGCGGGAGGTGGTACTGAAGCTTTCTTT	CASSVGAGGGTEAFF
TRBV7-2	TRBJ2-5	-	-	11	TGTGCCAGCAGCGGTAGAGAGACCCAGTACTTC	CASSGRETQYF
TRBV11-2	TRBJ1-5	-	-	13	TGTGCCAGCAGCTTAGCCGGCAATCAGCCCCAGCATTTT	CASSLAGNQPQHF
TRBV7-2	TRBJ2-2	few	-	12	TGTGCCAGCAGCTTTCCCATCGGGGAGCTGTTTTTT	CASSFPIGELFF
TRBV7-2	TRBJ2-2	few	-	15	TGTGCCAGCAGCTTAGGGCTTACGATACCCGGGGAGCTGTTTTTT	CASSLGLTIPGELFF
TRBV6-5	TRBJ2-5	few	TRBD2	13	TGTGCCAGCCATCGGGGGGTAGGAGAGACCCAGTACTTC	CASHRGVGETQYF
TRBV18	TRBJ2-7	many	-	14	TGTGCCAGCTCACCACACGCAGGGAGCGACGAGCAGTACTTC	CASSPHAGSDEQYF
TRBV29-1	TRBJ2-1	-	TRBD1	12	TGCAGCGTTAACAGGGGGATGAATGAGCAGTTCTTC	CSVNRGMNEQFF
TRBV30	TRBJ2-3	-	TRBD2	14	TGTGCCTGGTCCTCAAGCGGGAGTTGGGATACGCAGTATTTT	CAWSSSGSWDTQYF
TRBV15	TRBJ2-5	few	TRBD2	15	TGTGCCACCAGCAGAGATGGGGGACTACAAGAGACCCAGTACTTC	CATSRDGGLQETQYF
TRBV4-2	TRBJ1-4	-	-	14	TGTGCCAGCAGCCAGACCGGCTTTAATGAAAAACTGTTTTTT	CASSQTGFNEKLFF
TRBV6-1	TRBJ1-3	-	-	19	TGTGCCAGCAGTGAACTTACGGGGGGGGCGGACAGCCTGGGAAACACCATATATTTT	CASSELTGGADSLGNTIYF
TRBV7-8	TRBJ2-2	few	-	14	TGTGCCAGCAGCGACCTAGTAGCCTCCGGGGAGCTGTTTTTT	CASSDLVASGELFF
TRBV6-5	TRBJ2-7	-	-	15	TGTGCCAGCAGCCTGGGGACAACCACCTCCTACGAGCAGTACTTC	CASSLGTTTSYEQYF
TRBV7-2	TRBJ1-1	-	TRBD1	16	TGTGCCAGCAGCCCACTTCCGGGGACAGCGAACACTGAAGCTTTCTTT	CASSPLPGTANTEAFF
TRBV5-4	TRBJ1-1	-	TRBD1	13	TGTGCCAGCAGCTTACAGGGGTACACTGAAGCTTTCTTT	CASSLQGYTEAFF
TRBV7-2	TRBJ2-7	few	-	15	TGTGCCAGCAGCTTAGAGGGCGGAGGGTGGTACGAGCAGTACTTC	CASSLEGGGWYEQYF
TRBV6-1	TRBJ2-3	-	-	15	TGTGCCAGCAGTGAAGACCGGGTTAGAGCAGATACGCAGTATTTT	CASSEDRVRADTQYF
TRBV6-6	TRBJ1-5	-	-	13	TGTGCCAGCAGCCTCGACAGGTATCAGCCCCAGCATTTT	CASSLDRYQPQHF
TRBV6-5	TRBJ2-1	few	-	15	TGTGCCAGCAGCCCTTCGGGGGGCGGGAACAATGAGCAGTTCTTC	CASSPSGGGNNEQFF
TRBV2	TRBJ1-2	-	-	14	TGTGCCAGCATCCTGGAACGAGACAGGCGTGGCTACACCTTC	CASILERDRRGYTF
TRBV6-6	TRBJ2-1	-	-	11	TGTGCCAGCAGTTATCAATCCGAGCAGTTCTTC	CASSYQSEQFF
TRBV2	TRBJ1-5	-	-	13	TGTGCCAGCAGTGAAATCACTGGCATCTCCCGCCATTTT	CASSEITGISRHF